These 18 T cell receptor beta chains were all obtained from the same sample, sequenced in a study. TCRdb processed the 5' RACE reads anew with MiXCR; each CDR3 protein has one entry. The sample consists of roughly 42,000 distinct CDR3 sequences, 30% of them appearing once. Sequencing input: tumor-infiltrating memory CD4+ T cells sorted from the breast tumor. Subset of the sample: memory CD4+ T cells, CD4+CD45RO+CD25-. The receptors come from a female donor with breast cancer.

This rearrangement joins TRBV12-3 or TRBV12-4 to TRBJ2-3; D unresolved. V was cut by 2 bases and J by 2 bases, with 11 bases left in between. The CDR3 consists of 15 residues. This CDR3 is CASSLRQADTDTQYF. The CDR3 DNA follows: TGTGCCAGCAGTTTAAGGCAGGCCGACACAGATACGCAGTATTTT.

This clonotype has more than one count but fewer than ten. Germline and junction disagree at one end, which may indicate a read error. V is TRBV7-9 and J is TRBJ2-1; no definite D call. Germline CDR1 and CDR2: SEHNR and FQNEAQ (reference sequence). This CDR3 is 14 amino acids long. DNA of the CDR3: TGTACCAGCAGCCCAAAAAGGCTGGGTAATGAGCAGTTCTTC. This codes for CTSSPKRLGNEQFF.

This clonotype was observed once. J is TRBJ2-1 and V is TRBV29-1; possible D gene TRBD2, 6 bases. Trimming pared 8 bases from V and 2 bases from J, leaving 10 bases between. This CDR3 comprises 12 residues. The germline V gene encodes CDR1 SQVTM and CDR2 ANQGSEA. CDR3 region: CSITGAYNEQFF. In nucleotides, the CDR3 is TGCAGCATTACGGGGGCCTACAATGAGCAGTTCTTC.

The rearrangement uses TRBV11-2 and TRBJ1-1; TRBD1 is a possible D gene (6 bases). Germline V gives CDR1 SGHAT, CDR2 FQNNGV. The length of the CDR3 is 16 residues. V lost 5 bases and J lost 3, with 19 bases in between. Here the CDR3 reads CASSGRLGGWDTEAFF. The DNA for the CDR3 is TGTGCCAGCAGCGGTCGACTTGGGGGCTGGGACACTGAAGCTTTCTTT.

J is TRBJ1-1 and V is TRBV20-1; D is unclear. CDR1 and CDR2 from the germline V gene are DFQATT and SNEGSKA (reference sequence). The CDR3 runs 12 residues. With 0 bases removed from V and 4 bases from J, the gap between germline ends came to 6 bases. The CDR3 nucleotides read TGCAGTGCTAGAGAAGGGAGCACTGAAGCTTTCTTT. Its protein product is CSAREGSTEAFF.

As concerns this clonotype: This could be a read error, since a much larger clone is one nucleotide away. The V and J genes are TRBV5-1 and TRBJ2-7; 10 nucleotides line up with TRBD2. V lost 0 bases and J lost 7; bases outside the gene matches: 4. The CDR3 spans 14 residues. The germline V gene has CDR1 SGHRS and CDR2 YFSETQ. CDR3 protein: CASSLEAGGGEQYF. The CDR3 coding sequence is TGCGCCAGCAGCTTGGAAGCGGGAGGGGGGGAGCAGTACTTC.

This chain connects TRBV3-1 to TRBJ1-2; no definite D call. Trimming shortened V by 3 bases and J by 0 bases, and 11 bases separated the two germline ends. There are 15 residues in the CDR3. Germline CDR1 and CDR2: LGHDT and YNNKEL (reference sequence). CDR3 loop: CASSHSGLANYGYTF. The CDR3 bases are TGTGCCAGCAGCCACTCAGGTTTAGCTAACTATGGCTACACCTTC.

About this clonotype itself: At one end the junction does not follow the germline gene, possibly because of a read error. The chain carries TRBV6-2 or TRBV6-3 and TRBJ2-1; D remains ambiguous. The CDR3 runs 13 residues. Germline lookup yields CDR1 MNHEY and CDR2 SVGEGT. The CDR3 protein is CASSYTWHNKQFF. The CDR3 DNA reads TGTGCCAGCAGTTACACCTGGCACAATAAGCAGTTCTTC.

In this sample, this clonotype turned up a few times. The chain combines TRBV12-3 or TRBV12-4 with TRBJ1-4, with TRBD1 matching 8 bases. The CDR3 is 14 residues long. The ends lost 5 bases at V and 7 bases at J; junction bases unmatched: 6. CDR3 DNA sequence: TGTGCCAGCAGTGGCGGACAGGGAACTGAAAAACTGTTTTTT. This translates into CASSGGQGTEKLFF.

This clonotype has just a few counts. V is TRBV5-1 and J is TRBJ1-3, with D uncertain. Looked up from germline, CDR1 is SGHRS and CDR2 is YFSETQ. This CDR3 is 17 amino acids long. V lost 2 bases, J lost 0 bases, and 15 bases lay in between. In DNA, the CDR3 is TGCGCCAGCAGCTTCAGCGACACGACAAACTCTGGAAACACCATATATTTT. It codes for CASSFSDTTNSGNTIYF.

This clonotype was recorded many times. This chain links TRBV29-1 with TRBJ2-7; TRBD2 is a possible D gene (7 bases). The germline V and J ends were trimmed by 7 bases and 2 bases, with 12 bases remaining between them. This CDR3 spans 12 amino acids. Germline CDR1 and CDR2: SQVTM and ANQGSEA. CDR3 amino acids: CSGGGAAYEQYF. The DNA for the CDR3 is TGCAGCGGAGGGGGGGCGGCCTACGAGCAGTACTTC.

This chain links TRBV5-1 with TRBJ2-3; TRBD1 agrees at 7 bases. The junction had 9 bases not matched to a gene; V was cut back by 5 bases and J by 6 bases. The CDR3 extends over 14 amino acids. Per the germline V gene, CDR1 is SGHRS and CDR2 is YFSETQ. The CDR3 sequence is CASSYGQAADTQYF. The CDR3 coding sequence is TGCGCCAGCAGTTACGGACAGGCGGCGGATACGCAGTATTTT.

CDR3 sequence: CASSSASGRPGETQYF. As DNA, the CDR3 is TGTGCCAGCAGTTCGGCTAGCGGGAGACCTGGGGAGACCCAGTACTTC. The V and J genes are TRBV6-1 and TRBJ2-5; TRBD2 matches at 10 bases. CDR1 is MNHNS, CDR2 SASEGT, per germline. The CDR3 sequence is 16 residues long. J gave up 5 bases and V 5 bases, and 11 bases lay outside the gene matches.

Only one count was recorded for this clonotype. This sequence joins TRBV4-2 and TRBJ1-2; D is uncertain. Germline V gene sequence: CDR1 LGHNA, CDR2 YNFKEQ. Trimming pared 1 base from V and 4 bases from J, leaving 16 bases between. CDR3 length: 16 residues. The CDR3 bases are TGTGCCAGCAGCCAAGTTTTTGTTGCGGAGACCTATGGCTACACCTTC. Residues: CASSQVFVAETYGYTF.

A word on this clonotype: This could be a read error, since a much larger clone is one nucleotide away. The final CDR3 position lacks the conserved phenylalanine or tryptophan, pointing to a likely read error. This chain connects TRBV6-5 to TRBJ1-5, with D perhaps matching TRBD1 (5 bases). Germline CDR1 and CDR2: MNHEY and SVGAGI. Trimming left V 6 bases short and J 7 bases short, with 13 bases between. The CDR3 runs 13 residues. The CDR3 DNA follows: TGTGCCAGCAGCCTCACCCGGGGGCAGCCCCAGCATTAT. It yields the protein CASSLTRGQPQHY.

The gene calls are TRBV20-1 and TRBJ1-1; D call uncertain. CDR1 is DFQATT, CDR2 SNEGSKA, per germline (reference sequence). Trimming removed 2 bases from V and 14 bases from J, with 12 bases in between. The CDR3 is made up of 10 amino acids. CDR3 sequence (DNA): TGCAGTGCTAGAAGAGGCGCGGGATTCTTT. Protein sequence: CSARRGAGFF.

The chain combines TRBV6-1 with TRBJ1-2, with D unclear. Germline CDR1 is MNHNS and CDR2 is SASEGT. This CDR3 has 13 residues. Trimming removed 2 bases from V and 4 bases from J, with 8 bases in between. CDR3 protein: CASSEHGSYGYTF. For the CDR3, the DNA is TGTGCCAGCAGTGAACATGGCAGCTATGGCTACACCTTC.

A few counts support this clonotype. The chain employs TRBV3-1 and TRBJ2-7; D is unclear. Trimming took off 1 base at V and 4 bases at J, with 5 bases between the two ends. CDR3 length: 12 residues. The germline V gene has CDR1 LGHDT and CDR2 YNNKEL (reference sequence). CDR3 nucleotides: TGTGCCAGCAGCCAAGCCAAATACGAGCAGTACTTC. Translating it yields CASSQAKYEQYF.